Shown below are 23 T cell receptor beta chains from a single sample sequenced in a study of OX40 agonist ivuxolimab in advanced cancers. TCRdb's copy holds only in-frame clones and misses some; the assay was immunoSEQ multiplex PCR. The sample includes over 100,000 clones, about nine tenths of them seen just once. Sequenced material: CD4+ or CD8+ T cells sorted from blood, taken in a trial of the OX40 agonist ivuxolimab. Receptor source: an adult with an advanced solid tumor such as melanoma, head and neck, liver or kidney cancer.

The chain is built from TRBV5-1 and TRBJ1-1; 7 bases line up with TRBD1. CDR1 is SGHRS, CDR2 YFSETQ, per germline. J was trimmed by 1 base and V by 4 bases; bases with no gene match: 1. The CDR3 contains 13 residues. The CDR3 DNA reads TGCGCCAGCAGCCGGACAGGGAACACTGAAGCTTTCTTT. This translates into CASSRTGNTEAFF.

V gene TRBV27 combines with J gene TRBJ1-1; 8 bases are a match to TRBD1. V trimming: 5 bases; J trimming: 9 bases; junction bases outside the gene matches: 14. CDR3 length equals 15 residues. Looked up from germline, CDR1 is MNHEY and CDR2 is SMNVEV (reference sequence). CDR3: CASSNQGARLGKAFF. The CDR3, as DNA: TGTGCCAGCAGTAACCAGGGGGCGCGCCTGGGGAAAGCTTTCTTT.

The chain is built from TRBV5-5 and TRBJ2-7, with D possibly matching TRBD2 (7 bases). Germline V gene sequence: CDR1 SGHKS, CDR2 YYEKEE (reference sequence). This CDR3 region has 15 residues. Trimming took 1 base from V and 5 from J, leaving 16 bases between them. CDR3 amino acids: CASSLFRGAPHEQYF. In DNA, the CDR3 is TGTGCCAGCAGCTTGTTTCGGGGGGCTCCTCACGAGCAGTACTTC.

The rearrangement uses TRBV7-9 and TRBJ2-5; weak D call: TRBD2 (5 bases). There are 16 residues in the CDR3. Germline-derived CDR1 and CDR2 are SEHNR and FQNEAQ (reference sequence). Trimming took off 5 bases at V and 5 bases at J, with 21 bases between the two ends. The CDR3 DNA sequence: TGTGCCAGCAGCCCTAAAGAAGAACTGGACTGGGAGACCCAGTACTTC. Translating gives CASSPKEELDWETQYF.

The V gene is TRBV12-5, the J gene TRBJ2-5; 10 bases map to TRBD1. V lost 4 bases, J lost 5 bases, and 4 bases stayed unmatched. The CDR3 covers 14 residues. Looked up from germline, CDR1 is LGHNT and CDR2 is FRNRAP. The CDR3 DNA reads TGTGCTAGTGGTTCAGACAGGGGGCTTGAGACCCAGTACTTC. This encodes CASGSDRGLETQYF.

On this clone itself: The sample has other DNA sequences that encode this CDR3 too. The chain is built from TRBV29-1 and TRBJ1-5; 8 nucleotides align to TRBD1. There are 12 residues in the CDR3. The ends lost 4 bases at V and 4 bases at J; junction bases unmatched: 0. CDR1 and CDR2 (germline): SQVTM, ANQGSEA. DNA of the CDR3: TGCAGCGTTGGACAGGGGAATCAGCCCCAGCATTTT. Translated: CSVGQGNQPQHF.

Note on this clone: Within the sample, other DNA sequences also encode this same CDR3. This rearrangement joins TRBV5-1 to TRBJ1-2, with 9 nucleotides matching TRBD1. This CDR3 region has 15 residues. V lost 4 bases and J lost 0; bases outside the gene matches: 4. Germline V gene data show CDR1 as SGHRS and CDR2 as YFSETQ. The CDR3 coding sequence is TGCGCCAGCAGCCCGGGACAGGGAGCTAACTATGGCTACACCTTC. This gives the protein CASSPGQGANYGYTF.

The chain couples TRBV5-1 to TRBJ2-6; no firm D call. The V end lost 0 bases, the J end lost 2 bases, and 9 bases lay between the germline ends. The CDR3 covers 16 residues. The germline V gene encodes CDR1 SGHRS and CDR2 YFSETQ. The CDR3 region has the DNA TGCGCCAGCAGCTTGGCTCTGGGTACTGGGGCCAACGTCCTGACTTTC. It is translated as CASSLALGTGANVLTF. Filled out from reference TRBV5-1 and TRBJ2-6, the complete variable domain reads KAGVTQTPRYLIKTRGQQVTLSCSPISGHRSVSWYQQTPGQGLQFLFEYFSETQRNKGNFPGRFSGRQFSNSRSEMNVSTLELGDSALYLCASSLALGTGANVLTFGAGSRLTVL.

CDR3 loop: CAWQVVRQYF. As DNA, the CDR3 is TGTGCCTGGCAGGTGGTTCGGCAGTACTTC. The chain uses TRBV30 and TRBJ2-7; no firm D call. The germline gives CDR1 GTSNPN, CDR2 SVGIG (reference sequence). V was pared by 5 bases and J by 9 bases, with 11 bases between. The length of the CDR3 is 10 residues.

The chain joins TRBV19 to TRBJ2-3, with D possibly being TRBD1 or TRBD2 (5 bases each). The CDR3 covers 14 residues. Per germline, CDR1 LNHDA and CDR2 SQIVND (reference sequence). V was cut by 3 bases and J by 4 bases, with 11 bases left in between. The CDR3 is CASSMVQGPDTQYF. The CDR3 DNA sequence: TGTGCCAGTAGTATGGTTCAGGGACCAGATACGCAGTATTTT. Supplemented by reference TRBV19 and TRBJ2-3, the full variable domain reads DGGITQSPKYLFRKEGQNVTLSCEQNLNHDAMYWYRQDPGQGLRLIYYSQIVNDFQKGDIAEGYSVSREKKESFPLTVTSAQKNPTAFYLCASSMVQGPDTQYFGPGTRLTVL.

CDR3 nucleotides: TGTGCCAGCAGCCAAGATTCGGGGCGCCGCTACGAGCAGTACTTC. Its protein is CASSQDSGRRYEQYF. J is TRBJ2-7 and V is TRBV14, with D perhaps matching TRBD1 or TRBD2 (5 bases each). The CDR3 spans 15 residues. Germline V gene sequence: CDR1 SGHDN, CDR2 FVKESK. Trimming stripped 0 bases from V and 3 bases from J, with 12 bases between.

The V and J genes are TRBV5-5 and TRBJ1-2; tentative D call: TRBD1 (6 bases). The CDR3 consists of 14 residues. The germline gives CDR1 SGHKS, CDR2 YYEKEE (reference sequence). Trimming removed 0 bases from V and 4 bases from J, with 10 bases in between. CDR3 amino acids: CASSLELQGYGYTF. DNA of the CDR3: TGTGCCAGCAGCTTGGAATTACAGGGCTATGGCTACACCTTC.

This clone was recorded a few times. The rearrangement links TRBV28 to TRBJ1-3; TRBD1 is a possible D gene (5 bases). V was clipped by 4 bases and J by 4 bases, with 11 bases between them. Germline values: CDR1 MDHEN, CDR2 SYDVKM. CDR3 length: 14 residues. CDR3 bases: TGTGCCAGCAGTTGGGGCACGGCCGGAAACACCATATATTTT. Translation: CASSWGTAGNTIYF.

V and J are TRBV7-8 and TRBJ1-2, with a possible D match to TRBD1 (5 bases). There are 17 residues in the CDR3. V lost 1 base, J lost 0 bases, and 15 bases lay in between. The V gene's germline CDR1 is SGHVS and CDR2 FQNEAQ. Written as DNA, the CDR3 is TGTGCCAGCAGCTTAGGCGGGGCGGCCCCTGCTAACTATGGCTACACCTTC. Protein: CASSLGGAAPANYGYTF.

The rearrangement uses TRBV7-9 and TRBJ1-1; D ambiguous. The CDR3 has 12 amino acids. Germline CDR1 SEHNR, CDR2 FQNEAQ (reference sequence). Between the trimmed V and J ends, which lost 6 bases and 0 bases, there was a span of 5 bases. The CDR3: CASSRVNTEAFF. DNA of the CDR3: TGTGCCAGCAGTCGGGTGAACACTGAAGCTTTCTTT.

CDR3: CATVKIDRNYGYTF. CDR3 nucleotide sequence: TGTGCCACCGTGAAGATAGACAGAAACTATGGCTACACCTTC. The V call is TRBV7-3, the J call TRBJ1-2; TRBD1 is a possible D gene (5 bases). The CDR3 is 14 amino acids. CDR1 and CDR2 (germline): SGHTA, FQGTGA. The germline V and J ends were trimmed by 10 bases and 2 bases, with 17 bases remaining between them.

The chain is built from TRBV11-2 and TRBJ2-7, with TRBD1 identical over 8 bases. The germline V gene encodes CDR1 SGHAT and CDR2 FQNNGV. V trimming: 5 bases; J trimming: 2 bases; junction bases outside the gene matches: 11. This CDR3 comprises 16 residues. The CDR3 sequence: CASSHRTGRTPYEQYF. CDR3 in DNA: TGTGCCAGCAGCCATAGGACAGGGCGAACCCCCTACGAGCAGTACTTC.

The V gene is TRBV4-1, the J gene TRBJ1-6; no clear D. Germline V gene lookup returns CDR1 MGHRA and CDR2 YSYEKL. The CDR3 sequence is 18 residues long. V lost 1 base and J lost 0, with 13 bases in between. CDR3 loop: CASSQVSAGSSYNSPLHF. In nucleotides, the CDR3 is TGCGCCAGCAGCCAAGTCAGTGCGGGGAGCTCCTATAATTCACCCCTCCACTTT.

In nucleotides, the CDR3 is TGTGCCAGCAGCAGACTAGCGGGAGTTTACAATGAGCAGTTCTTC. Protein product: CASSRLAGVYNEQFF. This chain joins TRBV11-2 and TRBJ2-1; 12 bases are a match to TRBD2. Per germline, CDR1 SGHAT and CDR2 FQNNGV. The CDR3 runs 15 residues. V shed 5 bases, J shed 4 bases, and the junction held 3 bases outside the gene matches. The complete variable domain, with remaining parts taken from reference TRBV11-2 and TRBJ2-1, reads EAGVAQSPRYKIIEKRQSVAFWCNPISGHATLYWYQQILGQGPKLLIQFQNNGVVDDSQLPKDRFSAERLKGVDSTLKIQPAKLEDSAVYLCASSRLAGVYNEQFFGPGTRLTVL.

The genes are TRBV29-1 and TRBJ2-3; 9 bases are shared with TRBD2. The junction had 9 bases not matched to a gene; V was cut back by 6 bases and J by 5 bases. The CDR3 is 14 residues long. Germline V gives CDR1 SQVTM, CDR2 ANQGSEA. This chain's CDR3 is CSVDGRGGKDTQYF. CDR3 nucleotides: TGCAGCGTCGACGGGCGGGGGGGGAAAGATACGCAGTATTTT.

The chain combines TRBV7-8 with TRBJ1-2, with TRBD1 identical over 8 bases. Germline CDR1 is SGHVS and CDR2 is FQNEAQ. Trimming at V came to 5 bases and at J to 6 bases, leaving 8 bases not matched to a gene. The CDR3 is 14 residues long. The CDR3 is CASSATGGPDGYTF. CDR3 coding DNA: TGTGCCAGCAGCGCAACAGGGGGACCTGATGGCTACACCTTC.

The table lists this clone with a count of one. The same CDR3 arises from other DNA sequences in this sample as well. V is TRBV19 and J is TRBJ1-5; TRBD1 matches 9 bases. Germline loops: CDR1 LNHDA, CDR2 SQIVND (reference sequence). The V and J ends lost 6 bases and 7 bases, in that order; junction bases with no gene match: 7. This CDR3 contains 14 residues. The CDR3 here is CASRPQGAGQPQHF. In DNA form, the CDR3 reads TGTGCCAGTAGACCACAGGGGGCCGGACAGCCCCAGCATTTT.

The rearrangement links TRBV6-1 to TRBJ2-6; 7 nucleotides agree with TRBD1. The CDR3 runs to 15 residues. Germline assignment: CDR1 MNHNS and CDR2 SASEGT. After removal of 6 bases from V and 2 bases from J, the junction contained 4 bases not matched to a gene. The CDR3 sequence: CASRSDRAGANVLTF. Written as DNA, the CDR3 is TGTGCCAGCAGGAGTGACAGGGCTGGGGCCAACGTCCTGACTTTC.